The sequence of this T cell receptor beta chain was determined in a study of T cell repertoires in cytomegalovirus infection. This CDR3 has 19 residues. V lost 4 bases to trimming and J lost 5 bases; unmatched junction nucleotides: 13. The germline V gene has CDR1 SGHTA and CDR2 FQGNSA. Findings and limits, study-wide: People with CMV and the relevant HLA were identified by cumulative public TCR beta family frequency. Dominant in the ex vivo response were TCR beta clonotypes restricted by HLA-C and specific for CMV.

TCRdb passed the reads through MiXCR, listing each CDR3 protein once. Among roughly 150,000 distinct CDR3 sequences listed, roughly a quarter were seen once. Ten or more counts support this clonotype. Its antigen remains unidentified. The chain joins TRBV7-2 to TRBJ2-2; TRBD2 agrees at 13 bases. The receptor was isolated from a human donor in good health (CMV status not recorded). Some clones in this sample may be carry-over from other donors' samples. Sequencing was performed on PBMCs. This CDR3 is CASSSPQLAGGLRTGELFF. In DNA form, the CDR3 reads TGTGCCAGCAGCTCGCCCCAACTAGCGGGGGGGCTTCGAACCGGGGAGCTGTTTTTT.